A single TCR beta chain is shown here with its context. The data derive from a study of shared clonotypes between healthy human individuals. The wider study: CD8 memory received one plate per donor, CD8 naive two, CD4 memory three and CD4 naive three.

Using immunoSEQ multiplex PCR, the repertoire was profiled, and TCRdb retains in-frame clones only, with some absent. The sample holds roughly 2.4 million clones, approximately 95% seen once. CDR3 length: 16 amino acids. Trimming stripped 5 bases from V and 6 bases from J, with 17 bases between. The germline V gene has CDR1 LNHDA and CDR2 SQIVND (reference sequence). This TCR was sampled from a man in his late teens or twenties in good health. V gene TRBV19 combines with J gene TRBJ1-6; D remains unclear. The specimen was naive CD4+ T cells sorted from blood. The sample's subset: CD45RA+ positively selected. DNA for the CDR3: TGTGCCAGTAGTTACCGCCCCGGCCAGGCTAATTCACCCCTCCACTTT. Its translation: CASSYRPGQANSPLHF.